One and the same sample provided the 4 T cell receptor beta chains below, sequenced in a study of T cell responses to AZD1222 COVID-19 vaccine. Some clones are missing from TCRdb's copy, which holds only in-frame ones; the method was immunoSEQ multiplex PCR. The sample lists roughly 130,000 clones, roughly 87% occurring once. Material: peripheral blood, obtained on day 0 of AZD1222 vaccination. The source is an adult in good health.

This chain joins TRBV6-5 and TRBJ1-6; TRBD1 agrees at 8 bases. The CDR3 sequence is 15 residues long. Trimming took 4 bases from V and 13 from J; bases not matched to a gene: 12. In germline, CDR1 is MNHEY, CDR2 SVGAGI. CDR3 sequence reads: CASSSYDRGSLPLHF. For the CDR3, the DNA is TGTGCCAGCAGTTCTTACGACAGGGGAAGCCTCCCCCTCCACTTT.

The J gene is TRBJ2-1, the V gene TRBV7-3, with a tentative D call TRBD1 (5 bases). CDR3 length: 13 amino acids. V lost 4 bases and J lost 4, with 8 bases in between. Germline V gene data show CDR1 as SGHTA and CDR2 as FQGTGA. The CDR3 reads CASSSTAYNEQFF. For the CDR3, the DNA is TGTGCCAGCAGCTCGACAGCGTACAATGAGCAGTTCTTC.

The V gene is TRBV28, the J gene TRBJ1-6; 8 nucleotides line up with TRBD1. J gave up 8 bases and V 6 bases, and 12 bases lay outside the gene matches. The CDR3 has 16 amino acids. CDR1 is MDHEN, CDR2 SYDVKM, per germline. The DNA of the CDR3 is TGTGCCAGCAGCCTGAGACAGGGGCGTTCCGATTCACCCCTCCACTTT. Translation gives CASSLRQGRSDSPLHF.

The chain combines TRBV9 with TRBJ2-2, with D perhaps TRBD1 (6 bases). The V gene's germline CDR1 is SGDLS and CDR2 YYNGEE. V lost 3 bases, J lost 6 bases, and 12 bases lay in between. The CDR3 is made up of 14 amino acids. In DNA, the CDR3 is TGTGCCAGCAGCGGGCGGTCAGGGGCCGGGGAGCTGTTTTTT. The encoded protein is CASSGRSGAGELFF.